This is a list of T cell receptor beta chains from one sample in a study of molecular identifiers for immune sequencing clone quantification. TCRdb recomputed calls from the PCR reads with MiXCR, one row per CDR3 protein. The sample records some 100,000 distinct CDR3 sequences, 36% being singletons. Sequences were obtained from naive CD8+ T cells from blood, with Jurkat cell RNA spiked in. The source of these receptors is a human donor in good health. Some libraries in this study had Jurkat cell RNA spiked in. CDR3s leave out the opening cysteine and the closing phenylalanine or tryptophan. D genes are given only for firm matches.

J,V,length,D,CDR3
TRBJ2-1,TRBV7-9,10,TRBD2,ASSLIAGEQF
TRBJ2-2,TRBV5-6,14,TRBD1,ASSFGLGGGTGELF
TRBJ2-7,TRBV4-2,11,.,ASSREQLDEQY
TRBJ2-3,TRBV28,11,TRBD2,ASTPGGTDTQY
TRBJ2-7,TRBV7-6,11,.,ASSLVSGVEQY
TRBJ2-3,TRBV27,14,.,ASSPPTGTSTDTQY
TRBJ2-7,TRBV7-2,13,TRBD2,ASSLAGLVSYEQC
TRBJ1-4,TRBV20-1,12,TRBD1,SASWDSDNEKLF
TRBJ2-7,TRBV28,14,.,ASSYLTTGTLYEQY
TRBJ2-1,TRBV28,9,.,ASRTYREQF
TRBJ2-7,TRBV2,15,TRBD2,ASSETVASGNLYEQY
TRBJ2-6,TRBV2,14,.,ASSKSLYSGANVLT
TRBJ1-1,TRBV7-9,13,.,ASSQGSSWGTEAF
TRBJ2-5,TRBV4-1,14,.,ASSQLWTKSGETQY
TRBJ1-5,TRBV2,14,TRBD1,ASRDRYPVENQPQH
TRBJ1-1,TRBV9,13,TRBD1,ASSVGTGTNTEAF
TRBJ2-7,TRBV7-6,13,.,ASSIPGPTEDEQN
TRBJ1-3,TRBV6-7,12,.,ASSYGSVRNTIY
TRBJ2-7,TRBV4-3,14,TRBD1,ASSQDRRQGAREQY
TRBJ2-4,TRBV27,13,TRBD2,ASSPLAGASSIQY
TRBJ2-3,TRBV6-5,10,TRBD2,ASRRGTDTQY
TRBJ2-5,TRBV20-1,10,.,SATRGEGAQY
TRBJ2-7,TRBV28,19,.,ASSLSLGRNAEGPLSYEQY